This is a list of T cell receptor beta chains from one sample in a study of blood T cell repertoires in COVID-19. TCRdb's table, derived via immunoSEQ multiplex PCR, lists solely in-frame clones and lacks some. In the table there are 470,000 or so clones, about 85% of which are singletons. The specimen sequenced was PBMCs or T cells enriched from blood (not recorded which). The receptor set was obtained from a woman under 30 with acute COVID-19. Both conserved end residues are part of each CDR3. D genes are given only for firm matches. Clone size, where shown, is once, few, many, or a class for clones that have expanded.

CDR3aa	CDR3nt	v_gene	j_gene	abundance	d_gene
CASSSGQGVSDTEAFF	TGTGCCAGCAGCTCTGGACAGGGCGTTTCAGACACTGAAGCTTTCTTT	TRBV9	TRBJ1-1	NA	TRBD1
CASSPGLRKETQYF	TGTGCCAGCAGCCCGGGACTTAGAAAAGAGACCCAGTACTTC	TRBV3-1/TRBV3-2	TRBJ2-5	NA	NA
CASSDIGQETDTQYF	TGTGCCAGCAGTGATATTGGACAGGAAACAGATACGCAGTATTTT	TRBV6-1	TRBJ2-3	NA	TRBD1
CASRAGVGTDTQYF	TGTGCCAGCAGGGCGGGAGTGGGCACAGATACGCAGTATTTT	TRBV28	TRBJ2-3	NA	TRBD2
CASSLTQGREAFF	TGTGCCAGCAGCCTGACACAGGGGAGAGAAGCTTTCTTT	TRBV7-6	TRBJ1-1	once	TRBD1
CASSPGQRRSSYNSPLHF	TGTGCCAGCAGCCCAGGACAGAGAAGAAGCTCCTATAATTCACCCCTCCACTTT	TRBV7-2	TRBJ1-6	NA	NA
CATSKEGAAYEQYF	TGTGCCACCAGTAAGGAAGGGGCGGCCTACGAGCAGTACTTC	TRBV15	TRBJ2-7	NA	NA
CASSLVTGKLFF	TGTGCCAGCAGCTTAGTAACGGGAAAACTGTTTTTT	TRBV7-8	TRBJ1-4	NA	NA
CASSRLTGRHNTANEKLFF	TGTGCCAGCAGCCGACTGACAGGTCGCCACAATACTGCTAATGAAAAACTGTTTTTT	TRBV6-6	TRBJ1-4	NA	NA
CSASPSGSPYEQYF	TGCAGTGCTAGTCCTAGCGGGAGCCCCTACGAGCAGTACTTC	TRBV20-1	TRBJ2-7	NA	TRBD2
CASFNRGETQYF	TGTGCCAGCTTCAACAGGGGGGAGACCCAGTACTTC	TRBV27	TRBJ2-5	NA	TRBD1
CASSPKTAGGYNEQFF	TGTGCCAGCAGCCCGAAAACCGCGGGAGGCTACAATGAGCAGTTCTTC	TRBV11-2	TRBJ2-1	NA	TRBD2
CASSSPSVSYNEQFF	TGTGCCAGTAGTTCTCCCAGCGTCTCCTACAATGAGCAGTTCTTC	TRBV19	TRBJ2-1	NA	NA
CASSSGWGTEAFF	TGTGCCAGCAGTTCGGGGTGGGGCACTGAAGCTTTCTTT	TRBV12-3/TRBV12-4	TRBJ1-1	once	NA
CASSEYGGNIQYF	TGTGCCAGCAGTGAATACGGCGGAAACATTCAGTACTTC	TRBV25-1	TRBJ2-4	NA	NA
CASSRLQTGDNEQFF	TGTGCCAGCTCAAGACTACAAACAGGGGACAATGAGCAGTTCTTC	TRBV18	TRBJ2-1	NA	TRBD1
CATSRPDRRGSPLHF	TGTGCCACCAGCAGACCGGACAGGCGGGGTTCACCCCTCCACTTT	TRBV15	TRBJ1-6	NA	TRBD1